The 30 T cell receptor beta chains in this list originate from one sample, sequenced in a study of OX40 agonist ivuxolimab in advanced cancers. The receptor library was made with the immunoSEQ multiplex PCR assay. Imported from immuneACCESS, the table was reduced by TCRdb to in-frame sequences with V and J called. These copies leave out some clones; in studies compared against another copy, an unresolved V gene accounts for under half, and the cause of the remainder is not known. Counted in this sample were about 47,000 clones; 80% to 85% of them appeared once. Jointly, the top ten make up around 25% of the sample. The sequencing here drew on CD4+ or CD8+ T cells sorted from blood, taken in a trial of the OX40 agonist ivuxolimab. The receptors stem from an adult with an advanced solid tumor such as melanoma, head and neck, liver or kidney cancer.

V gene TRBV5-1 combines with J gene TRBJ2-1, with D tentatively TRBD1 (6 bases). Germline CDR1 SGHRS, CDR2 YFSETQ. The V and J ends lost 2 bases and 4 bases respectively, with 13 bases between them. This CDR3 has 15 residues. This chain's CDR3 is CASSFEGTRYNEQFF. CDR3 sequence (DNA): TGCGCCAGCAGCTTTGAGGGGACAAGGTACAATGAGCAGTTCTTC. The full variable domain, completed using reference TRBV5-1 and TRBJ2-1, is KAGVTQTPRYLIKTRGQQVTLSCSPISGHRSVSWYQQTPGQGLQFLFEYFSETQRNKGNFPGRFSGRQFSNSRSEMNVSTLELGDSALYLCASSFEGTRYNEQFFGPGTRLTVL.

The DNA for the CDR3 is TGTGCCAGCAGTTTATTAGGGGTCAATTCACCCCTCCACTTT. Translating gives CASSLLGVNSPLHF. The chain uses TRBV27 and TRBJ1-6; the D gene is possibly TRBD1 (5 bases). In germline, CDR1 is MNHEY, CDR2 SMNVEV (reference sequence). The germline V and J ends were trimmed by 1 base and 7 bases, with 8 bases remaining between them. This CDR3 has 14 residues.

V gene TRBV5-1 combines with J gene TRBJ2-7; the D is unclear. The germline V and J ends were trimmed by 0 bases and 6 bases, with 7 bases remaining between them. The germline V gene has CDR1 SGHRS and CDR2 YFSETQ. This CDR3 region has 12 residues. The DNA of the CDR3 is TGCGCCAGCAGCTTGGCCCCCGGCGAGCAGTACTTC. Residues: CASSLAPGEQYF.

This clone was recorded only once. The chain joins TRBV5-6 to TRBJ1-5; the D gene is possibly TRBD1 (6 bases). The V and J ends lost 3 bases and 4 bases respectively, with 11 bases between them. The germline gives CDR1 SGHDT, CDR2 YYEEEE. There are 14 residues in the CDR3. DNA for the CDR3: TGTGCCAGCAGCTCTGGACAGTTTAATCAGCCCCAGCATTTT. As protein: CASSSGQFNQPQHF.

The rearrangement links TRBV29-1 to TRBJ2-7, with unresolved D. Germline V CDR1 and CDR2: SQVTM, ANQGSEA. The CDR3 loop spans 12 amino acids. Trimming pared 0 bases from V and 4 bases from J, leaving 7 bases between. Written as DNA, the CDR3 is TGCAGCGTTGAAGATCCTGGGTACGAGCAGTACTTC. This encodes CSVEDPGYEQYF.

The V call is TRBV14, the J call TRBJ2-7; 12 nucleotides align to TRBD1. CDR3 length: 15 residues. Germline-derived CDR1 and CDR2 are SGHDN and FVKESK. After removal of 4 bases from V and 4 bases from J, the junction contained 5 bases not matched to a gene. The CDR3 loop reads CASSPGQGAGYEQYF. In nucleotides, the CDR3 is TGTGCCAGCAGCCCGGGACAGGGGGCTGGGTACGAGCAGTACTTC.

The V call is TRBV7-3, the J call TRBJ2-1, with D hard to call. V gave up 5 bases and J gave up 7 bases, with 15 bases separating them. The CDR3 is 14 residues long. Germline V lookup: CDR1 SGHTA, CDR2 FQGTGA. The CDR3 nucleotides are TGTGCCAGCAGCGTCATCTCGGACGGGAATGAGCAGTTCTTC. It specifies CASSVISDGNEQFF.

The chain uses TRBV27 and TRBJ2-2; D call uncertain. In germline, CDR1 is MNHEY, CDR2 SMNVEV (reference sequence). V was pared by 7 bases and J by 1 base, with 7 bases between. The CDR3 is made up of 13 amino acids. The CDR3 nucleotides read TGTGCCAGCAACGACGAGAACACCGGGGAGCTGTTTTTT. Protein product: CASNDENTGELFF.

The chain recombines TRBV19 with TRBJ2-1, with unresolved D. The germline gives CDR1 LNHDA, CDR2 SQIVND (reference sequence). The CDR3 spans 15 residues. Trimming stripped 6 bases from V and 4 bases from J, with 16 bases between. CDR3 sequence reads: CASSNALGDYNEQFF. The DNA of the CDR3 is TGTGCCAGTAGCAACGCCTTGGGCGATTACAATGAGCAGTTCTTC.

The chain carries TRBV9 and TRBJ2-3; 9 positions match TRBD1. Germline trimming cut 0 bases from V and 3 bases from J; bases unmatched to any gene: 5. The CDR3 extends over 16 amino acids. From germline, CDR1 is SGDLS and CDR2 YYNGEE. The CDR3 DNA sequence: TGTGCCAGCAGCGTAGATAGACAGGGGGGGACAGATACGCAGTATTTT. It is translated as CASSVDRQGGTDTQYF.

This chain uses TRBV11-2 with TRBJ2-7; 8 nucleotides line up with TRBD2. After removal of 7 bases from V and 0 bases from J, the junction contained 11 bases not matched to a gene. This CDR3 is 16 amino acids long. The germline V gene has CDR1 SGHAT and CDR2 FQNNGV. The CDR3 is CASTRVGSGGSYEQYF. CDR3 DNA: TGTGCCAGCACCCGAGTTGGGAGCGGGGGCTCCTACGAGCAGTACTTC.

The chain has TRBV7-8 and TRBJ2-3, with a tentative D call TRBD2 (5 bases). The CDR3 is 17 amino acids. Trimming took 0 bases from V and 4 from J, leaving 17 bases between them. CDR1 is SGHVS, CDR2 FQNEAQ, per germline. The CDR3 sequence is CASSLAVLAGSPDTQYF. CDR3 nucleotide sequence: TGTGCCAGCAGCTTAGCAGTCCTAGCCGGCAGTCCAGATACGCAGTATTTT.

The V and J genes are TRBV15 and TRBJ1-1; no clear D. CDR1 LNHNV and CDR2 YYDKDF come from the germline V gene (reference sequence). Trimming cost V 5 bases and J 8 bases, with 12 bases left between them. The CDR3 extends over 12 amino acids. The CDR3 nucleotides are TGTGCCACCAGCTCCAATAAGGGAGAAGCTTTCTTT. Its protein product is CATSSNKGEAFF.

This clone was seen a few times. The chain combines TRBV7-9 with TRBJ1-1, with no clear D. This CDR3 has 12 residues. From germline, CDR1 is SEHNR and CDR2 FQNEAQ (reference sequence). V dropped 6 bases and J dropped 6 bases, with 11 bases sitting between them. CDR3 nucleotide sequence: TGTGCCAGCAGTCTTACTCAACCTGAAGCTTTCTTT. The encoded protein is CASSLTQPEAFF.

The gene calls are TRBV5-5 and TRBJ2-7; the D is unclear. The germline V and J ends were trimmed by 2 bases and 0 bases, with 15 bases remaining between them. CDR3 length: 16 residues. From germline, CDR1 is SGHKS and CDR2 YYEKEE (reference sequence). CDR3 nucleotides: TGTGCCAGCAGCTTAGTTGCGGATATCAGCTCCTACGAGCAGTACTTC. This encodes CASSLVADISSYEQYF. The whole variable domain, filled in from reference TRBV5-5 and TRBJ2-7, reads DAGVTQSPTHLIKTRGQQVTLRCSPISGHKSVSWYQQVLGQGPQFIFQYYEKEERGRGNFPDRFSARQFPNYSSELNVNALLLGDSALYLCASSLVADISSYEQYFGPGTRLTVT.

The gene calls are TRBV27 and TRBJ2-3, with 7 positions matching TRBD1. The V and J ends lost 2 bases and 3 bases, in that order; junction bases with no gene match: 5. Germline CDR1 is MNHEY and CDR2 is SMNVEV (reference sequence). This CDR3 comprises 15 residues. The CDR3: CASSLDRVGTDTQYF. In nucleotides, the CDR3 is TGTGCCAGCAGTTTAGACAGGGTGGGGACAGATACGCAGTATTTT.

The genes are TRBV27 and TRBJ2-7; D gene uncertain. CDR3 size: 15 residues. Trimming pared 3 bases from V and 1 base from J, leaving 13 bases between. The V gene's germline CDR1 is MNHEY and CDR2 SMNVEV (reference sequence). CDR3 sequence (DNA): TGTGCCAGCAGTTTGGACCCGCAAGCTTCCTACGAGCAGTACTTC. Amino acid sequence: CASSLDPQASYEQYF.

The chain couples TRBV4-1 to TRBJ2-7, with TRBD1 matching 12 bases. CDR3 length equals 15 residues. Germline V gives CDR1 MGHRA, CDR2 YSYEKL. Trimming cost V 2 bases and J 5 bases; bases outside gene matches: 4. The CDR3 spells CASSQPGTGGHEQYF. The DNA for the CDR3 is TGCGCCAGCAGCCAACCCGGGACAGGGGGCCACGAGCAGTACTTC.

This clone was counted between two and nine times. The CDR3 loop is CASSLIRGSETQYF. Here the CDR3 DNA reads TGTGCCAGCAGCTTAATCAGGGGATCGGAGACCCAGTACTTC. V and J are TRBV7-9 and TRBJ2-5; possibly TRBD1 for D (6 bases). This CDR3 contains 14 residues. The germline V gene has CDR1 SEHNR and CDR2 FQNEAQ (reference sequence). V was cut by 2 bases and J by 5 bases, with 12 bases left in between.

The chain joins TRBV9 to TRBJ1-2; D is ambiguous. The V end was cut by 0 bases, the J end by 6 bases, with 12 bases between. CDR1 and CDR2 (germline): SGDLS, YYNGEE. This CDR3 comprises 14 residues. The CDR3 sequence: CASSVVTEHDGYTF. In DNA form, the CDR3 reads TGTGCCAGCAGCGTAGTCACAGAGCATGATGGCTACACCTTC.

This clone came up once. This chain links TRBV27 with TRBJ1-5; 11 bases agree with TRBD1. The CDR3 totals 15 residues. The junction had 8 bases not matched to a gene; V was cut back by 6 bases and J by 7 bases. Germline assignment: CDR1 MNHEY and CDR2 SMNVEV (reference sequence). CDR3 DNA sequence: TGTGCCAGCAGCCCGGACAGGGGGCTAGGGCAGCCCCAGCATTTT. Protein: CASSPDRGLGQPQHF.

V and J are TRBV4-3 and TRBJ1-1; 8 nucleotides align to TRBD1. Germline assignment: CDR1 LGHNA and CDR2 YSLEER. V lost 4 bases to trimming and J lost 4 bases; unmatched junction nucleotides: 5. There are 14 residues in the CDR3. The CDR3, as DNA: TGCGCCAGCAGCCCAGGACAGGGCATCACTGAAGCTTTCTTT. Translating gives CASSPGQGITEAFF.

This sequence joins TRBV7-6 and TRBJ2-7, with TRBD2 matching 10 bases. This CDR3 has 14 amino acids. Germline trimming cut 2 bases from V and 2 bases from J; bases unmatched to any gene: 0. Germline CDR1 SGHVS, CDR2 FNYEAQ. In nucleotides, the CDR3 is TGTGCCAGCAGCTTACTAGCGGGGGCCTACGAGCAGTACTTC. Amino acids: CASSLLAGAYEQYF. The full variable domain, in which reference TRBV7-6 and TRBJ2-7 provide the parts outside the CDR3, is GAGVSQSPRYKVTKRGQDVALRCDPISGHVSLYWYRQALGQGPEFLTYFNYEAQQDKSGLPNDRFSAERPEGSISTLTIQRTEQRDSAMYRCASSLLAGAYEQYFGPGTRLTVT.

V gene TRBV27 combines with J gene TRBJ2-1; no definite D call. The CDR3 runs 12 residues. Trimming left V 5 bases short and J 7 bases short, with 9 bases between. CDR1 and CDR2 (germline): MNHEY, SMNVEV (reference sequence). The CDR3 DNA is TGTGCCAGCAGTGACCATGTTAATGAGCAGTTCTTC. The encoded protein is CASSDHVNEQFF.

The CDR3: CASSLGTGRDTQYF. The CDR3 region has the DNA TGTGCCAGCAGCTTGGGTACAGGGAGGGATACGCAGTATTTT. The rearrangement joins TRBV7-6 to TRBJ2-3; D is perhaps TRBD1 or TRBD2 (6 bases each). Trimming took 3 bases from V and 6 from J, leaving 13 bases between them. Germline V gives CDR1 SGHVS, CDR2 FNYEAQ. This CDR3 is built from 14 residues.

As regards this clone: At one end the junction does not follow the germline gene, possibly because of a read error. DNA of the CDR3: TGTGCTAGCACCCCATCAGCGGTGACCGGGGAGCTGTTTTTT. Translated: CASTPSAVTGELFF. V is TRBV7-7 and J is TRBJ2-2; weak D call: TRBD2 (5 bases). Germline values: CDR1 SSHAT, CDR2 FNYEAQ (reference sequence). The CDR3 runs to 14 residues.

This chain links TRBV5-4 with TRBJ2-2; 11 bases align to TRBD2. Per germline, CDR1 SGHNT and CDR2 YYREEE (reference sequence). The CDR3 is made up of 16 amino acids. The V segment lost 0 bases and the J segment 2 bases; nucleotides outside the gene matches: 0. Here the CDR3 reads CASSLGLAGNTGELFF. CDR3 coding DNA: TGTGCCAGCAGCTTGGGACTAGCGGGAAACACCGGGGAGCTGTTTTTT.

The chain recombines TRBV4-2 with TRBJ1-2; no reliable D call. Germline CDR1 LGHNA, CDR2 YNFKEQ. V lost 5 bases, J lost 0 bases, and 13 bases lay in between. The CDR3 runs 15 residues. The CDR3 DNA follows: TGTGCCAGCAGCTCGCCCTCCTCGGCTAACTATGGCTACACCTTC. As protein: CASSSPSSANYGYTF.

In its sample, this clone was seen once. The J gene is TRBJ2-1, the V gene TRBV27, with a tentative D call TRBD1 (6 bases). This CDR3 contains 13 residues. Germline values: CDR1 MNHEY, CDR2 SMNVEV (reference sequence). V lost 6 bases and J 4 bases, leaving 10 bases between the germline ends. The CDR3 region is CASSWDNYNEQFF. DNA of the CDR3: TGTGCCAGCAGCTGGGACAATTACAATGAGCAGTTCTTC.

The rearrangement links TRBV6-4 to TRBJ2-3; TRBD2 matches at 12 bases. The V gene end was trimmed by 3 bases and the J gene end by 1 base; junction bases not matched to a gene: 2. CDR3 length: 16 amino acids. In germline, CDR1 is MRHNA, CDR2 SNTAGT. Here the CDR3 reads CASSERTSGGTDTQYF. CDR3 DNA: TGTGCCAGCAGTGAAAGGACTAGCGGGGGCACAGATACGCAGTATTTT.